These T cell receptor beta chains were read from a single sample in a study of blood T cell repertoires in COVID-19. The assay was immunoSEQ multiplex PCR, and TCRdb's table has in-frame clones only and misses some. The sample shows about 280,000 clones, approximately 91% of them seen only once. Sequences were obtained from peripheral blood. The source is a young man with active or convalescent COVID-19. Both conserved end residues are part of each CDR3. D genes are given only for firm matches. Rows give clone size only sometimes, using once, few, many, or a class for an expanded clone.

clone size,J gene,D gene,V gene,CDR3 DNA,CDR3 protein
.,TRBJ1-6,TRBD1,TRBV6-5,TGTGCCAGCAGTTCGGACAGGAGGTCACCCCTCCACTTT,CASSSDRRSPLHF
.,TRBJ2-7,.,TRBV5-5,TGTGCCAGCAGCTTGGAGGGGCGGGATATCTACGAGCAGTACTTC,CASSLEGRDIYEQYF
.,TRBJ1-1,.,TRBV6-2/TRBV6-3,TGTGCCAGCAGTAACCGGACAGTCCTGAACACTGAAGCTTTCTTT,CASSNRTVLNTEAFF
.,TRBJ1-6,.,TRBV12-3/TRBV12-4,TGTGCCAGCAGTTTGGGGCAATATTCACCCCTCCACTTT,CASSLGQYSPLHF
once,TRBJ1-5,TRBD1,TRBV24-1,TGTGCCACCAGTGAGTGGACAGGGTATAATCAGCCCCAGCATTTT,CATSEWTGYNQPQHF
few,TRBJ1-2,TRBD1,TRBV6-2/TRBV6-3,TGTGCCAGCAGTTACTCCACAGGGGGCAGCTATGGCTACACCTTC,CASSYSTGGSYGYTF
.,TRBJ2-2,TRBD2,TRBV7-2,TGTGCCAGCAGTTCGGGACTAGCTTTTAACACCGGGGAGCTGTTTTTT,CASSSGLAFNTGELFF
.,TRBJ2-3,.,TRBV18,TGTGCCAGCTCACCAGGAGGCAAAGTCCCAGATACGCAGTATTTT,CASSPGGKVPDTQYF
few,TRBJ1-2,.,TRBV7-9,TGTGCCAGCAGCTCCAATGAACACCCGCCCTATGGCTACACCTTC,CASSSNEHPPYGYTF
.,TRBJ2-3,.,TRBV10-3,TGTGCCACCCGGGGGGCCCGACCTCGGGCCTTTTATGATACGCAGTATTTT,CATRGARPRAFYDTQYF
once,TRBJ2-5,.,TRBV25-1,TGTGCCAGCAGTGATCAAGACAGTCCTTTCCAAGAGACCCAGTACTTC,CASSDQDSPFQETQYF
.,TRBJ2-3,.,TRBV11-3,TGTGCCAGCAGCTTAGGCAGGGGGGCCACAGATACGCAGTATTTT,CASSLGRGATDTQYF
.,TRBJ2-7,TRBD1,TRBV5-6,TGTGCCAGCAGCACCGGGACAGGGTATGGGAACGAGCAGTACTTC,CASSTGTGYGNEQYF
.,TRBJ2-5,.,TRBV11-2,TGTGCCAGCAGCTTAGATCTCTCTACGGGGACCCAGTACTTC,CASSLDLSTGTQYF
.,TRBJ2-3,TRBD2,TRBV10-1,TGCGCCAGCAGTGAGGGTGGGACTAGCGAAGATACGCAGTATTTT,CASSEGGTSEDTQYF
few,TRBJ1-1,TRBD1,TRBV19,TGTGCCAGTAGTATCAACCATTCCGGGACAGGTAATATCGGTGCTTTCTTT,CASSINHSGTGNIGAFF
.,TRBJ2-5,.,TRBV3-1/TRBV3-2,TGTGCCAGCAGCCAAGACGTCCCCCTCCAGGGTAGCGGAACCTTTAGAATTCGGGAGACCCAGTACTTC,CASSQDVPLQGSGTFRIRETQYF
.,TRBJ1-3,.,TRBV7-9,TGTGCCAGCAGGCCTACAAGACGGAATAGCGGGTATTTT,CASRPTRRNSGYF
.,TRBJ1-1,.,TRBV11-2,TGTGCCAGCAGCTTAGATCTGGGGGCAAACACTGAAGCTTTCTTT,CASSLDLGANTEAFF
.,TRBJ2-7,.,TRBV6-2/TRBV6-3,TGTGCCAGCAGTTACTCGATGCCCCCGGCACAGGTCTACGAGCAGTACTTC,CASSYSMPPAQVYEQYF
.,TRBJ2-2,.,TRBV9,TGTGCCAGCAGCGCGGAGGGGACCCCCGGGGAGCTGTTTTTT,CASSAEGTPGELFF
many,TRBJ1-5,.,TRBV6-5,TGTGCCAGCAGATTACGAGGAGACAATCAGCCCCAGCATTTT,CASRLRGDNQPQHF
few,TRBJ2-1,.,TRBV29-1,TGCAGCGTTGAAGCTCCGGGTTGGGATGAGCAGTTCTTC,CSVEAPGWDEQFF
.,TRBJ1-2,TRBD1,TRBV29-1,TGCAGCGTTGTCCCGGGACAGGGGGTCTATGGCTACACCTTC,CSVVPGQGVYGYTF
.,TRBJ2-7,TRBD1,TRBV9,TGTGCCAGCAGCGGAACAGGGGTTAGCTACGAGCAGTACTTC,CASSGTGVSYEQYF
.,TRBJ1-1,TRBD1,TRBV11-2,TGTGCCAGCAGCTTAGTCAGGGGGCTTGAAGCTTTCTTT,CASSLVRGLEAFF
.,TRBJ1-6,.,TRBV5-6,TGTGCCAGCTCCCCAGGGGCCCCTTCACCCCTCCACTTT,CASSPGAPSPLHF
.,TRBJ2-7,TRBD1,TRBV15,TGTGCCACCAGCACGGACAGGGGATCCTACGAGCAGTACTTC,CATSTDRGSYEQYF
.,TRBJ2-1,.,TRBV5-1,TGCGCCAGCAGCAGTACGGGAATCCGGGATGAGCAGTTCTTC,CASSSTGIRDEQFF
.,TRBJ2-7,TRBD1,TRBV5-1,TGCGCCAGCAGCTTGGAAACAGGGGTAGAGCAGTACTTC,CASSLETGVEQYF
.,TRBJ1-4,TRBD1,TRBV4-1,TGCGCCAGCAGCCCCGCTCAGGGGGCGAGACTGTTTTTT,CASSPAQGARLFF
.,TRBJ2-5,.,TRBV6-5,TGTGCCAGCAGTCTCAACAACCAAGAGACCCAGTACTTC,CASSLNNQETQYF
.,TRBJ1-2,.,TRBV2,TGTGCCAGCAGTGGCAGGGACTATGGCTACACCTTC,CASSGRDYGYTF
.,TRBJ1-2,.,TRBV13,TGTGCCAGCAGTCTCGAAAATGACAGACCCTATGGCTACACCTTC,CASSLENDRPYGYTF
.,TRBJ1-1,TRBD1,TRBV19,TGTGCCAGTAGTACCAGGGGGATTAACACTGAAGCTTTCTTT,CASSTRGINTEAFF
.,TRBJ2-1,TRBD1,TRBV7-8,TGTGCCAGCAGCCCCCGGGACAGATACAATGAGCAGTTCTTC,CASSPRDRYNEQFF
.,TRBJ2-5,.,TRBV27,TGTGCCAGCAGTTTATCGATGGCGGATGGGTACCAGTACTTC,CASSLSMADGYQYF
.,TRBJ2-7,.,TRBV11-3,TGTGCCAGCAGCTTATCGAGCACCTCCTACGAGCAGTACTTC,CASSLSSTSYEQYF
once,TRBJ1-5,.,TRBV15,TGTGCCACCAGCAGACACGGGATTCAGCCCCAGCATTTT,CATSRHGIQPQHF
.,TRBJ2-5,TRBD2,TRBV29-1,TGCAGCGTTGAGGACGGGGGGGAGACCCAGTACTTC,CSVEDGGETQYF
few,TRBJ1-2,TRBD1,TRBV9,TGTGCCAGCAGCGACCAGGACAGGGGAATGTGGTCGGTGAGGGGCTACACCTTC,CASSDQDRGMWSVRGYTF
once,TRBJ2-7,TRBD1,TRBV3-1/TRBV3-2,TGTGCCAGCAGCCCCCAGCAGGGGGAGTCGTGGCAGTACTTC,CASSPQQGESWQYF
once,TRBJ1-1,.,TRBV15,TGTGCCACCAGCAGAGAGGTCAGTTCTGTGAACACTGAAGCTTTCTTT,CATSREVSSVNTEAFF
.,TRBJ2-5,TRBD2,TRBV7-2,TGTGCCAGCAGCTTAGGCCTAGCGGGGGGGATCCTCCAAGAGACCCAGTACTTC,CASSLGLAGGILQETQYF
.,TRBJ1-2,.,TRBV28,TGTGCCAGCAGTTTGGGCGACTATGGCTACACCTTC,CASSLGDYGYTF
few,TRBJ1-1,TRBD1,TRBV6-5,TGTGCCAGCAGTCTGGACAGGGGGCTGCCCACTGAAGCTTTCTTT,CASSLDRGLPTEAFF
once,TRBJ2-2,TRBD2,TRBV7-2,TGTGCCAGCAGCCCGGGGACTAGCGGGGGCGGCTACACCGGGGAGCTGTTTTTT,CASSPGTSGGGYTGELFF
.,TRBJ1-5,.,TRBV2,TGTGCCAGCAGACCAGGGGACGGTGTCCAGCCCCAGCATTTT,CASRPGDGVQPQHF
.,TRBJ1-3,.,TRBV7-9,TGTGCCAGCAGCGTATTACAGGGCTCTGGAAACACCATATATTTT,CASSVLQGSGNTIYF
.,TRBJ2-1,TRBD2,TRBV9,TGTGCCAGCACCCATTCGGGGACCGGGACTAGCGGGGGGGCACATGAGCAGTTCTTC,CASTHSGTGTSGGAHEQFF
.,TRBJ1-2,.,TRBV11-2,TGTGCCAGCAGCTTAGAATTCGGGGGAGGGGGCTATGGCTACACCTTC,CASSLEFGGGGYGYTF
.,TRBJ2-7,.,TRBV12-3/TRBV12-4,TGTGCCAGCAGTTTATCGGGCTACGAGCAGTACTTC,CASSLSGYEQYF
.,TRBJ1-1,.,TRBV9,TGTGCCAGCAGTCCAGACCTAGGCCACCAGGGGTCGGACACTGAAGCTTTCTTT,CASSPDLGHQGSDTEAFF